Sequencing of this T cell receptor beta chain was carried out in a study of cytomegalovirus exposure and HLA in healthy donors. Study details: Later, an analysis reported that the 95 to 150 validation repertoires had used the same platform as the approximately 660 first-cohort repertoires.

Germline CDR1 reads LNHDA; CDR2 reads SQIVND (reference sequence). Losses at the gene ends were 1 base for V and 4 bases for J; bases not matched to a gene: 4. The CDR3 runs to 16 residues. As for this clone: The antigen is not known.

Sequenced by immunoSEQ multiplex PCR; TCRdb stores in-frame clones only, minus some. The repertoire holds approximately 300,000 clones, with 86% as singletons. Study results and limitations: Overall, roughly 170 TCR beta chains were annotated as cytomegalovirus-associated.

Source material: PBMCs. The chain recombines TRBV19 with TRBJ2-1; TRBD1 matches 10 bases. This receptor was obtained from a woman aged 18-29 years in good health and CMV-seronegative. CDR3 DNA sequence: TGTGCCAGTAGTATAGCGGGACAGGGGCCGTACAATGAGCAGTTCTTC. This translates into CASSIAGQGPYNEQFF.